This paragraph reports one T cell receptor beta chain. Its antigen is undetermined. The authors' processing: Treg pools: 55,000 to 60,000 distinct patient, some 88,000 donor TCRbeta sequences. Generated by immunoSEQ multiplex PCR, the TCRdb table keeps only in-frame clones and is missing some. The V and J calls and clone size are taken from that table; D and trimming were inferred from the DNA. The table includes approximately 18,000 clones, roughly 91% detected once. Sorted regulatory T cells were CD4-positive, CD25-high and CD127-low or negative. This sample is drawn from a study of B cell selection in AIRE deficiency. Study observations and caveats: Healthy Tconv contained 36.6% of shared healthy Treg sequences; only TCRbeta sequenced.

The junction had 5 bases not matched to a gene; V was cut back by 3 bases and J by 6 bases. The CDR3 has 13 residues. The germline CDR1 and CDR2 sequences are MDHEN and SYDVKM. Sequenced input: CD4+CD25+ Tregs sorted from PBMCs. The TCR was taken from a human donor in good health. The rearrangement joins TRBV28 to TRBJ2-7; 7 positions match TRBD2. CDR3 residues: CASSFRTRSEQYF. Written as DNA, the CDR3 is TGTGCCAGCAGTTTCCGGACTAGAAGCGAGCAGTACTTC.